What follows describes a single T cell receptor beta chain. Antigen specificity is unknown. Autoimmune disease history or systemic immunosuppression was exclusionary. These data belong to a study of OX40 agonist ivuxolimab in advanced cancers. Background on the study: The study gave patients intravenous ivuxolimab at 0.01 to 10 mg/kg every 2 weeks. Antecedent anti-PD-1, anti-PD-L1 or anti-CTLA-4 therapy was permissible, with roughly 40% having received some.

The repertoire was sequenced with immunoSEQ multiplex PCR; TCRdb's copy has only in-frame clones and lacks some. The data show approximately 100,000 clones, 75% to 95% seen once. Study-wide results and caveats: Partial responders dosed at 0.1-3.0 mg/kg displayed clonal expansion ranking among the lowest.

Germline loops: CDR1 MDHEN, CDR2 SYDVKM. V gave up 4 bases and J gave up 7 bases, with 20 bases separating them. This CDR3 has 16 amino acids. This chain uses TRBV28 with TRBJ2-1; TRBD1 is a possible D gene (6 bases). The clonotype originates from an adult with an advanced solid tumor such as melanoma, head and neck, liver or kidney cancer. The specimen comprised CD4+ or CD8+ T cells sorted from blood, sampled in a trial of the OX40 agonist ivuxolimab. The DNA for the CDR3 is TGTGCCAGCAGTTACCCCGGACAGTTTGTACGAAATGAGCAGTTCTTC. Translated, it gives CASSYPGQFVRNEQFF.